What follows are 5 T cell receptor beta chains derived from one specimen sequenced in a study of blood T cell dynamics during melanoma immunotherapy. Sequencing was performed with immunoSEQ multiplex PCR; in TCRdb, only in-frame clones are kept and a portion is missing. This repertoire shows about 8,600 clones, over 75% found once; its top ten account for 1% to 1.2%. Time point noted: week 3, after first cycle of checkpoint inhibitor. The sample in question was blood, obtained from a patient treated with checkpoint blockade. These receptors were taken from a human donor with melanoma.

This chain connects TRBV25-1 to TRBJ1-1; D might be TRBD1 (5 bases). This CDR3 region has 13 residues. Germline V gives CDR1 MGHDK, CDR2 SYGVNS. V was shortened by 2 bases and J by 4 bases, with 8 bases between the two germline ends. CDR3 region: CASSETGGTEAFF. The CDR3 DNA reads TGTGCCAGCAGTGAAACCGGGGGCACTGAAGCTTTCTTT.

The V gene is TRBV2, the J gene TRBJ1-2; the D gene is possibly TRBD1 (6 bases). CDR3 length: 16 amino acids. V was cut by 0 bases and J by 8 bases, with 19 bases left in between. Germline V gene data show CDR1 as SNHLY and CDR2 as FYNNEI. CDR3 region: CASSEARWQGKSGYTF. The DNA of the CDR3 is TGTGCCAGCAGTGAAGCGCGATGGCAGGGGAAATCGGGCTACACCTTC.

The chain joins TRBV9 to TRBJ1-5, with D uncertain. This CDR3 spans 14 amino acids. The V and J ends lost 0 bases and 1 base respectively, with 5 bases between them. The germline V gene encodes CDR1 SGDLS and CDR2 YYNGEE. The CDR3 loop reads CASSVGSSNQPQHF. The CDR3 coding sequence is TGTGCCAGCAGCGTAGGTTCCAGCAATCAGCCCCAGCATTTT.

The genes are TRBV4-3 and TRBJ1-4; 7 bases map to TRBD1. In germline, CDR1 is LGHNA, CDR2 YSLEER. With 4 bases clipped from V and 4 bases from J, the junction kept 9 bases outside the gene matches. There are 16 residues in the CDR3. The CDR3 DNA reads TGCGCCAGCAGCCGAGGACCGCAGGGGGTTAATGAAAAACTGTTTTTT. Translating it yields CASSRGPQGVNEKLFF.

This chain joins TRBV9 and TRBJ2-1, with TRBD1 identical over 9 bases. Germline loops: CDR1 SGDLS, CDR2 YYNGEE. CDR3 length: 16 residues. V trimming: 3 bases; J trimming: 4 bases; junction bases outside the gene matches: 8. The CDR3 coding sequence is TGTGCCAGCAGCGCCTCGGGACAGGGCCTATACAATGAGCAGTTCTTC. Encoded protein: CASSASGQGLYNEQFF.